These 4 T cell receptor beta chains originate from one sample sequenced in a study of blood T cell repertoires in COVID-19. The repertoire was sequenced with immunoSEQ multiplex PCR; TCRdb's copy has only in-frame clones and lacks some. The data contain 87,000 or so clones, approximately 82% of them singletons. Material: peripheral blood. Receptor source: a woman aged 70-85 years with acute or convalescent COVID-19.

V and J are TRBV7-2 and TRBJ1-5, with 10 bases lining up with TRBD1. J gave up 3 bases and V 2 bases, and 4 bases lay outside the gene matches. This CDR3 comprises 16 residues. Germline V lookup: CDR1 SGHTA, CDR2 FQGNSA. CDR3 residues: CASSLWGTGDNQPQHF. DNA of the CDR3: TGTGCCAGCAGCTTATGGGGGACAGGGGACAATCAGCCCCAGCATTTT.

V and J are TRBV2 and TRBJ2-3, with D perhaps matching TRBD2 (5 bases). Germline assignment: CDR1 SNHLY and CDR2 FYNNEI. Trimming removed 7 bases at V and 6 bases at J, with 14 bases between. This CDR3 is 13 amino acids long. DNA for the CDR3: TGTGCCAGCACCGGAGGTTTGGATGATACGCAGTATTTT. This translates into CASTGGLDDTQYF.

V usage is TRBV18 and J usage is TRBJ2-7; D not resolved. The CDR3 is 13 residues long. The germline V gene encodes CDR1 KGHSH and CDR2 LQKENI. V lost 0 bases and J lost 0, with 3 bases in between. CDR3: CASSPPSSYEQYF. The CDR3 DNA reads TGTGCCAGCTCACCACCGAGCTCCTACGAGCAGTACTTC.

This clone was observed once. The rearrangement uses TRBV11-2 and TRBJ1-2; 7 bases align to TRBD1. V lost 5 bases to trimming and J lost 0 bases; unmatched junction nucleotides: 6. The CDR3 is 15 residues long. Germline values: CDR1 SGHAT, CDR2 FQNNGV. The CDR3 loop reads CASSRDRVTNYGYTF. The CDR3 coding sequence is TGTGCCAGCAGCAGAGACAGGGTCACTAACTATGGCTACACCTTC.